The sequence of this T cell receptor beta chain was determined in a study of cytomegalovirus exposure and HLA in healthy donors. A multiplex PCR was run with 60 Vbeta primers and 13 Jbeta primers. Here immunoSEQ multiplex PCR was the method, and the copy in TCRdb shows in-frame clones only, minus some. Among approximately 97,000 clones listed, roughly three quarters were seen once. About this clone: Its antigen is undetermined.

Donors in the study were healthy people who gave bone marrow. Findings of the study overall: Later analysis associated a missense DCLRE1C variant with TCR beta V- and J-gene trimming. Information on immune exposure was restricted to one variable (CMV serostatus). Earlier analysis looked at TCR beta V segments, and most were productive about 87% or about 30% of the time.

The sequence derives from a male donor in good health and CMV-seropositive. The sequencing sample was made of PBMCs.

The CDR3 DNA reads TGTGCCAGCAGTGAATTCCGGGGGGGTTCGGAGACCCAGTACTTC. Amino acid sequence: CASSEFRGGSETQYF. The V call is TRBV25-1, the J call TRBJ2-5, with 8 bases fitting TRBD2. Germline V gives CDR1 MGHDK, CDR2 SYGVNS. V lost 1 base, J lost 5 bases, and 6 bases stayed unmatched. The CDR3 is 15 amino acids. Supplemented by reference TRBV25-1 and TRBJ2-5, the full variable domain reads EADIYQTPRYLVIGTGKKITLECSQTMGHDKMYWYQQDPGMELHLIHYSYGVNSTEKGDLSSESTVSRIRTEHFPLTLESARPSHTSQYLCASSEFRGGSETQYFGPGTRLLVL.